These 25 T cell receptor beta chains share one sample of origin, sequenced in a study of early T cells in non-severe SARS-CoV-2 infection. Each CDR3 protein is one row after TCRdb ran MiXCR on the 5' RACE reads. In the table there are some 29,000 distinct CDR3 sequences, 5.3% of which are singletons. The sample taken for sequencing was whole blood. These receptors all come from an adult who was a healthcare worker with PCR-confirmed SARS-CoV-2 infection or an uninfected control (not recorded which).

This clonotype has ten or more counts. For the CDR3, the DNA is TGTGCCAGCAGCCCTCTAGCGGGAAGGAGCACAGATACGCAGTATTTT. Its protein product is CASSPLAGRSTDTQYF. This rearrangement joins TRBV7-8 to TRBJ2-3; TRBD2 matches at 9 bases. The CDR3 sequence is 16 residues long. Germline V gives CDR1 SGHVS, CDR2 FQNEAQ. The ends lost 5 bases at V and 0 bases at J; junction bases unmatched: 6.

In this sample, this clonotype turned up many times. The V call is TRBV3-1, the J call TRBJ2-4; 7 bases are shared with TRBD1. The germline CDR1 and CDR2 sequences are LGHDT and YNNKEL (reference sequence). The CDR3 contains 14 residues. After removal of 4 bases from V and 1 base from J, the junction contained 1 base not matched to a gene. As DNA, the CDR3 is TGTGCCAGCAGCCTACAGGGGGCCAAAAACATTCAGTACTTC. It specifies CASSLQGAKNIQYF.

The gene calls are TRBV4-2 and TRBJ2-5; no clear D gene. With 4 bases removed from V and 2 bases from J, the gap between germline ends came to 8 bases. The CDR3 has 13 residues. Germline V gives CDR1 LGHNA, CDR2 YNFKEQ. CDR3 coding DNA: TGTGCCAGCAGCCGGAGTGGTCAAGAGACCCAGTACTTC. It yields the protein CASSRSGQETQYF.

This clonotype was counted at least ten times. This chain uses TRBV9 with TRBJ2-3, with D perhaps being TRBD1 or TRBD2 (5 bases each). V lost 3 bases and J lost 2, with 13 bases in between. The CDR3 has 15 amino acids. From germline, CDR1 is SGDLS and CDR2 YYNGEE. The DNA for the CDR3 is TGTGCCAGCAGCGAGGGGAGCGGTCCCACAGATACGCAGTATTTT. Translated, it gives CASSEGSGPTDTQYF.

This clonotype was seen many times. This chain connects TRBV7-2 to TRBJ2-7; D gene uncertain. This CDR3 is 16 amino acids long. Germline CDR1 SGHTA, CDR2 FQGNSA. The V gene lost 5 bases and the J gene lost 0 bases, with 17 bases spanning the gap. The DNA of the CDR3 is TGTGCCAGCAGCCTCAACCCGGACCTGACCTCCTACGAGCAGTACTTC. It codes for CASSLNPDLTSYEQYF.

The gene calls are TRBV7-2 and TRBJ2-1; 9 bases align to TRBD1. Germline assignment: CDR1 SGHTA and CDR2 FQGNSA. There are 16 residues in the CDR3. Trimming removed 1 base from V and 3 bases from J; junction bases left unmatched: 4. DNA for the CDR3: TGTGCCAGCAGCTTAGGAGGGACAGGGATCTACAATGAGCAGTTCTTC. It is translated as CASSLGGTGIYNEQFF.

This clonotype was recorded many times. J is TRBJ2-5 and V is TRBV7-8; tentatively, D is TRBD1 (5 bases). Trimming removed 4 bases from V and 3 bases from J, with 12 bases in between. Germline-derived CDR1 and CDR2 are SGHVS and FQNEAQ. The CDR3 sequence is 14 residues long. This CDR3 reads CASSYVGVEETQYF. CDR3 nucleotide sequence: TGTGCCAGCAGCTATGTAGGGGTTGAAGAGACCCAGTACTTC.

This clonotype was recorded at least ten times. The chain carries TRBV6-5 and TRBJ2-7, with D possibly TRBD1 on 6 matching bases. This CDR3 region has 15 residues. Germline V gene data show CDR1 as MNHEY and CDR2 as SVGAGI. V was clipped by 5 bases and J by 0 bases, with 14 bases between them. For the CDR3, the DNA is TGTGCCAGCAGTCCAACAGGGATTCCCTCCTACGAGCAGTACTTC. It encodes CASSPTGIPSYEQYF.

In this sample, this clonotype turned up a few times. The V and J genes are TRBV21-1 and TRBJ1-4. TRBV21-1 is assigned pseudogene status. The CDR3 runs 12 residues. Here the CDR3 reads CASNGSIEKLFF. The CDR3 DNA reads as TGTGCCAGCAACGGGAGTATTGAAAAACTGTTTTTT.

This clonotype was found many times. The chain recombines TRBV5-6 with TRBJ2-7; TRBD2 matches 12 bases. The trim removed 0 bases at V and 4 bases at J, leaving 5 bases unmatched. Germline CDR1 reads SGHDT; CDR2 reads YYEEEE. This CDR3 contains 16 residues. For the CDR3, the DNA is TGTGCCAGCAGCTTGGTATCGCTAGCGGGAGGGTACGAGCAGTACTTC. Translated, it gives CASSLVSLAGGYEQYF.

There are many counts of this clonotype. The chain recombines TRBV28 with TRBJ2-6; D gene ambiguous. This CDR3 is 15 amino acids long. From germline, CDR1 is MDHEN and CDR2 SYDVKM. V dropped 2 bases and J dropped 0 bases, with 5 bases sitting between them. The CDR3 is CASSLRVSGANVLTF. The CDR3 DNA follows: TGTGCCAGCAGTTTAAGGGTCTCTGGGGCCAACGTCCTGACTTTC.

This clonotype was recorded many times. In DNA, the CDR3 is TGTGCCAGCTTACTAGGGGAGCAGTACTTC. It is translated as CASLLGEQYF. The genes are TRBV27 and TRBJ2-7; weak D call: TRBD2 (5 bases). The V gene's germline CDR1 is MNHEY and CDR2 SMNVEV (reference sequence). The CDR3 extends over 10 amino acids. V dropped 8 bases and J dropped 7 bases, with 9 bases sitting between them.

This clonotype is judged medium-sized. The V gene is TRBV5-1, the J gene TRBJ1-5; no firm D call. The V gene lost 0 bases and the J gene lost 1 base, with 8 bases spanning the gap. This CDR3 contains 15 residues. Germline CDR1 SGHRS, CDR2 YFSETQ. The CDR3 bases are TGCGCCAGCAGCTTGGCACCGGGGAGCAATCAGCCCCAGCATTTT. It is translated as CASSLAPGSNQPQHF.

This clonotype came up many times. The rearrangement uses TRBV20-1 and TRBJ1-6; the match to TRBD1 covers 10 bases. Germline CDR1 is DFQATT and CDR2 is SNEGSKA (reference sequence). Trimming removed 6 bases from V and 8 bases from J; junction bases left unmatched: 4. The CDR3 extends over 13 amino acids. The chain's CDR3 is CSAQGQGYSPLHF. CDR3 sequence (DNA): TGCAGTGCCCAGGGACAGGGGTATTCACCCCTCCACTTT.

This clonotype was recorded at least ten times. CDR3 sequence reads: CASSLLGTSVSDTQYF. The CDR3 DNA reads as TGTGCCAGCAGCTTACTCGGGACTAGCGTGTCAGATACGCAGTATTTT. The J gene is TRBJ2-3, the V gene TRBV7-2; TRBD2 matches at 10 bases. The germline gives CDR1 SGHTA, CDR2 FQGNSA. With V trimmed by 2 bases and J by 4 bases, 6 bases remained unmatched. The CDR3 is 16 residues long.

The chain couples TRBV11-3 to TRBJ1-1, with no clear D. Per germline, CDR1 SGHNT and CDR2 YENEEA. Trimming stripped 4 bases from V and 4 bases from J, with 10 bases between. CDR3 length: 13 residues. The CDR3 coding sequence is TGTGCCAGCAGCTCCGAGGCGATCACTGAAGCTTTCTTT. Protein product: CASSSEAITEAFF.

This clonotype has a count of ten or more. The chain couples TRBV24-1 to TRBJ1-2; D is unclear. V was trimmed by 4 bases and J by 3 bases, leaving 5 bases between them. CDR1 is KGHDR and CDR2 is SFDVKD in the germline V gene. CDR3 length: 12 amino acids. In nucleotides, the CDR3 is TGTGCCACCAGTGAGGCAGACTATGGCTACACCTTC. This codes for CATSEADYGYTF.

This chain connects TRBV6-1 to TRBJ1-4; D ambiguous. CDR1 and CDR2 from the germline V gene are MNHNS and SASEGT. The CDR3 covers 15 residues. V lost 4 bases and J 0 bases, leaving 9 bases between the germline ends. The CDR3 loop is CASSVTAATNEKLFF. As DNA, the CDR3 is TGTGCCAGCAGTGTTACGGCAGCAACTAATGAAAAACTGTTTTTT.

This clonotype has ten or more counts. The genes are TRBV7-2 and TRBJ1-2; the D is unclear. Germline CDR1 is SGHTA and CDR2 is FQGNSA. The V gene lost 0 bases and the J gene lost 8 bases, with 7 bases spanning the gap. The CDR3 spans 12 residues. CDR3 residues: CASSLAGHGYTF. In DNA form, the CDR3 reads TGTGCCAGCAGCTTAGCTGGGCACGGCTACACCTTC. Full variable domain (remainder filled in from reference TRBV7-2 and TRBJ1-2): GAGVSQSPSNKVTEKGKDVELRCDPISGHTALYWYRQSLGQGLEFLIYFQGNSAPDKSGLPSDRFSAERTGGSVSTLTIQRTQQEDSAVYLCASSLAGHGYTFGSGTRLTVV.

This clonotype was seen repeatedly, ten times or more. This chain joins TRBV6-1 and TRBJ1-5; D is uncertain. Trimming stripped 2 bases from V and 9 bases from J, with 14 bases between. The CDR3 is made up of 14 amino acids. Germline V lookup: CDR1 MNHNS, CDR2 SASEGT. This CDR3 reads CASSEYGSGGPQHF. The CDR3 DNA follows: TGTGCCAGCAGTGAATACGGGTCGGGAGGGCCCCAGCATTTT.

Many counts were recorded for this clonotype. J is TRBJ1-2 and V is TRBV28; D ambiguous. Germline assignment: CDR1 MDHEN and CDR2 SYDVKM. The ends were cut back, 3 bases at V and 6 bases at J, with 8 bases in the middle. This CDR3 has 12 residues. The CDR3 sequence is CASSFGRNGYTF. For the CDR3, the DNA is TGTGCCAGCAGTTTCGGACGAAATGGCTACACCTTC.

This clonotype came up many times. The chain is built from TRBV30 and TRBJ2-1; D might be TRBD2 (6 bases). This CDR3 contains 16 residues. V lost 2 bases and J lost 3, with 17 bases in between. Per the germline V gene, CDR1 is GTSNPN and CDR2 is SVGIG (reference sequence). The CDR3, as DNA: TGTGCCTGGAGTATTAAACGAAGCGGGTACTACAATGAGCAGTTCTTC. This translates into CAWSIKRSGYYNEQFF.

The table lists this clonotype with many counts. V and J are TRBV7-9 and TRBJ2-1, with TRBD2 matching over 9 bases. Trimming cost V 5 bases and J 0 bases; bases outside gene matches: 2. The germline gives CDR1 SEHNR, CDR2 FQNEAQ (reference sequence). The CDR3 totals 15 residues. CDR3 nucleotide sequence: TGTGCCAGCAGCAATAGCGGGAGCTCCTACAATGAGCAGTTCTTC. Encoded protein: CASSNSGSSYNEQFF.

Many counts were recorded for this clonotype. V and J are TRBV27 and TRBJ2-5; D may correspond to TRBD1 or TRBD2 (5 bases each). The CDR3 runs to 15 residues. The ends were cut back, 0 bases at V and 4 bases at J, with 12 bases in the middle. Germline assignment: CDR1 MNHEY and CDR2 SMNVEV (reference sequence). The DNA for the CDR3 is TGTGCCAGCAGTTTATCAGGGACCTACGGAGAGACCCAGTACTTC. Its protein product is CASSLSGTYGETQYF.

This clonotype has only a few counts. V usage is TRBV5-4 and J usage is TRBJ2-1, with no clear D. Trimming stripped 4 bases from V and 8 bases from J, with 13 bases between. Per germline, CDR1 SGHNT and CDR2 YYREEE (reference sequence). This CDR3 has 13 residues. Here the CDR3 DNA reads TGTGCCAGCAGCCAACGGGTGGACCATGAGCAGTTCTTC. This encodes CASSQRVDHEQFF.